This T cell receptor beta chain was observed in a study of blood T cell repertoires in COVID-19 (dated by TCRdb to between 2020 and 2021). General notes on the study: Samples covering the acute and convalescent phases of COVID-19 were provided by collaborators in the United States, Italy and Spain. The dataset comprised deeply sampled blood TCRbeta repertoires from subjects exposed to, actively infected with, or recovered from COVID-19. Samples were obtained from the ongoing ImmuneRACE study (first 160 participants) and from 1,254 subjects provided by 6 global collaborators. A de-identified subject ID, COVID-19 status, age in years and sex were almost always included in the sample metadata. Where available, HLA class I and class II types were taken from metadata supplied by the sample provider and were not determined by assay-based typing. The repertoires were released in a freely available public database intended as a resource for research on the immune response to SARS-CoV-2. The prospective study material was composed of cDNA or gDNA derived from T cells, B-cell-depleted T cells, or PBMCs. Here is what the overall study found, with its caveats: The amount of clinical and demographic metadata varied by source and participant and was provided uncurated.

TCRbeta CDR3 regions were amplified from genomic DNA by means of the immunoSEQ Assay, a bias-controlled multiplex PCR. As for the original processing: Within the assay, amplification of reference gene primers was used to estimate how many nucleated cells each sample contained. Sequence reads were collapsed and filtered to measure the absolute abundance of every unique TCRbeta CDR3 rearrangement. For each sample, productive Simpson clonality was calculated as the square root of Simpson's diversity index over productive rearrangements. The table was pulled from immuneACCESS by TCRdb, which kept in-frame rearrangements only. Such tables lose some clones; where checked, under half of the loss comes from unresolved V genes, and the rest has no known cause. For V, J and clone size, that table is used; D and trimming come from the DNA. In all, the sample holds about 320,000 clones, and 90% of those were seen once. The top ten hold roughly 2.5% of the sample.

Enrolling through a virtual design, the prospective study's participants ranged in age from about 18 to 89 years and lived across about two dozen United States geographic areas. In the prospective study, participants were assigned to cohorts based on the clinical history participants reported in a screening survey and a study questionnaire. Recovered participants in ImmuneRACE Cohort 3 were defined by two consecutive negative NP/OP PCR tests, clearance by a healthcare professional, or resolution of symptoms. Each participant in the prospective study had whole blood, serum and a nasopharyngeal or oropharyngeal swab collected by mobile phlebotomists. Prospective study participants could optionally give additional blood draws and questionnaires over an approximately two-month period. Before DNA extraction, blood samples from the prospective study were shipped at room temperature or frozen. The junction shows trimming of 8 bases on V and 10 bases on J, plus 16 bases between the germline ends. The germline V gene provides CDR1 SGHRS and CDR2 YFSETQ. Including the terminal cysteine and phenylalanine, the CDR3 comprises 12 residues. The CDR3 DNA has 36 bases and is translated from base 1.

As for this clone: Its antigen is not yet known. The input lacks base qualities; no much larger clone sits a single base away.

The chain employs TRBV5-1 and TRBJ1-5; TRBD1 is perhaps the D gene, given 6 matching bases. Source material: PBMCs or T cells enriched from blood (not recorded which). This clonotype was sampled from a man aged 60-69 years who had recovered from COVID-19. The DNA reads TGCGCCAGAGACAGGTTTGCAACCCCCCAGCATTTT. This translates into CARDRFATPQHF.